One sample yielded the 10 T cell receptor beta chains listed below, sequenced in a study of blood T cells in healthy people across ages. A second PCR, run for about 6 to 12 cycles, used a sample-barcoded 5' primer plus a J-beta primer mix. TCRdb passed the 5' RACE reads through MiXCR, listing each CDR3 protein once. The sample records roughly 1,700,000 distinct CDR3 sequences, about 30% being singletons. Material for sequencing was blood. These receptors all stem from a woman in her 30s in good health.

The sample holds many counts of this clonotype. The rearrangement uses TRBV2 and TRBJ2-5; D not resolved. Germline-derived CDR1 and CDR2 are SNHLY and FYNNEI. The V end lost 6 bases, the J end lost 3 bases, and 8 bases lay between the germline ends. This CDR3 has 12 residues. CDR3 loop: CASSVGEETQYF. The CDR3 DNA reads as TGTGCCAGCAGCGTAGGAGAAGAGACCCAGTACTTC.

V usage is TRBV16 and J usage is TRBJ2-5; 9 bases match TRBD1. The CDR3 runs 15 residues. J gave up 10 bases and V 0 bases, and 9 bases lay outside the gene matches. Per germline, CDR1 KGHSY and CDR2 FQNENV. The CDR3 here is CASSQSGGQGQGQYF. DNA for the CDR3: TGTGCCAGCAGCCAATCAGGAGGACAGGGACAGGGCCAGTACTTC.

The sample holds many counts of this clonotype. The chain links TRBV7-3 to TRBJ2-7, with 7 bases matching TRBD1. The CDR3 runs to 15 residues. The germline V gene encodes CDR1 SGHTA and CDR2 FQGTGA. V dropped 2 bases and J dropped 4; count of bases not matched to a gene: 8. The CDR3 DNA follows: TGTGCCAGCAGCTTACTCGTCGGGACAGCTTACGAGCAGTACTTC. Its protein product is CASSLLVGTAYEQYF.

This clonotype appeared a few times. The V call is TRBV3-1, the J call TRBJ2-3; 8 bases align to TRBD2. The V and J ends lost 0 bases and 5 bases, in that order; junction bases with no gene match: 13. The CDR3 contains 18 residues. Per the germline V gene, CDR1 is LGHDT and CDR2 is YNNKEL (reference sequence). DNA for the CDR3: TGTGCCAGCAGCCAAGACCTCATGGGCGGGAGGATCCTAGATACGCAGTATTTT. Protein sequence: CASSQDLMGGRILDTQYF.

CDR3 loop: CSAGSLDAAYEQYF. The CDR3 DNA reads TGCAGTGCTGGTTCTTTGGACGCGGCCTACGAGCAGTACTTC. This rearrangement joins TRBV20-1 to TRBJ2-4, with no clear D. Judging by the DNA end, TRBJ2-7 fits better; the J call may be wrong. Per the germline V gene, CDR1 is DFQATT and CDR2 is SNEGSKA (reference sequence). The CDR3 spans 14 residues.

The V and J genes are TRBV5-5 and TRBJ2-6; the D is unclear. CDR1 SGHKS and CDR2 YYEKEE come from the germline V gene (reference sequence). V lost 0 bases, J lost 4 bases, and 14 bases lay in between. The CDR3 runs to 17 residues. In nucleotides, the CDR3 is TGTGCCAGCAGCTTGGAGGAACGGGCAGCAGGGGCCAACGTCCTGACTTTC. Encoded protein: CASSLEERAAGANVLTF.

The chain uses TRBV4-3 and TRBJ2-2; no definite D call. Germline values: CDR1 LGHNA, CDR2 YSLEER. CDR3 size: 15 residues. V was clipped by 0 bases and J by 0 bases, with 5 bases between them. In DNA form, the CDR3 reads TGCGCCAGCAGCCAAGATATCGCGAACACCGGGGAGCTGTTTTTT. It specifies CASSQDIANTGELFF.

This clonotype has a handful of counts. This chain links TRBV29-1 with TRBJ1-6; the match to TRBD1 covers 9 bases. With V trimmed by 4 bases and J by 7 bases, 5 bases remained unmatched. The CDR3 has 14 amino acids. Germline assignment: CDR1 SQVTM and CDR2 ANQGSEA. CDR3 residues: CSVGTGGANSPLHF. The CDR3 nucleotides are TGCAGCGTTGGTACAGGGGGCGCGAATTCACCCCTCCACTTT. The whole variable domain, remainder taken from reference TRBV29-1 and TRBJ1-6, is SAVISQKPSRDICQRGTSLTIQCQVDSQVTMMFWYRQQPGQSLTLIATANQGSEATYESGFVIDKFPISRPNLTFSTLTVSNMSPEDSSIYLCSVGTGGANSPLHFGNGTRLTVT.

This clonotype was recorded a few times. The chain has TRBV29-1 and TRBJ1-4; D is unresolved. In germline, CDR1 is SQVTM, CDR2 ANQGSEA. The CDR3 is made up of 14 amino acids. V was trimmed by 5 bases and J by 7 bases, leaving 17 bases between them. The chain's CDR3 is CSVFPRLSGEKLFF. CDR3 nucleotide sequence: TGCAGCGTTTTCCCCCGTTTGTCGGGTGAAAAACTGTTTTTT.

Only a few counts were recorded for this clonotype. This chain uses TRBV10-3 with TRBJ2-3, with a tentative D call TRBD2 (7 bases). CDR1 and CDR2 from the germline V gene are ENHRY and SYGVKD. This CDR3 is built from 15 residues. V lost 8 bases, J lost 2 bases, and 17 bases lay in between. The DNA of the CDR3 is TGTGCCATCGGGGGGCTAGCGGAGGACACAGATACGCAGTATTTT. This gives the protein CAIGGLAEDTDTQYF.